This TCR beta chain was identified during a study of blood T cell repertoires in COVID-19. About the study: Collection of acute and convalescent COVID-19 samples took place in the United States, Italy and Spain. Sample material is recorded as cDNA or gDNA derived from T cells, B-cell-depleted T cells, or PBMCs.

Per the study methods: Using reference gene primer amplification, nucleated cell counts were estimated. TCRdb's copy holds only in-frame clones and misses some; the assay was immunoSEQ multiplex PCR. V and J calls and clone size come straight from that table; D and trimming were deduced from the DNA. The sample has around 180,000 clones; around 87% are singletons. CDR1 and CDR2 (germline): LNHDA, SQIVND (reference sequence). V was pared by 4 bases and J by 7 bases, with 14 bases between. This CDR3 is built from 15 residues. The receptor's source is a man aged 35 to 55 with active or convalescent COVID-19. The V gene is TRBV19, the J gene TRBJ1-6; D gene unclear. Sequences were obtained from peripheral blood. The CDR3 DNA reads TGTGCCAGTAGTACCCCCCCCTTGGGCAATTCACCCCTCCACTTT. Its translation: CASSTPPLGNSPLHF.